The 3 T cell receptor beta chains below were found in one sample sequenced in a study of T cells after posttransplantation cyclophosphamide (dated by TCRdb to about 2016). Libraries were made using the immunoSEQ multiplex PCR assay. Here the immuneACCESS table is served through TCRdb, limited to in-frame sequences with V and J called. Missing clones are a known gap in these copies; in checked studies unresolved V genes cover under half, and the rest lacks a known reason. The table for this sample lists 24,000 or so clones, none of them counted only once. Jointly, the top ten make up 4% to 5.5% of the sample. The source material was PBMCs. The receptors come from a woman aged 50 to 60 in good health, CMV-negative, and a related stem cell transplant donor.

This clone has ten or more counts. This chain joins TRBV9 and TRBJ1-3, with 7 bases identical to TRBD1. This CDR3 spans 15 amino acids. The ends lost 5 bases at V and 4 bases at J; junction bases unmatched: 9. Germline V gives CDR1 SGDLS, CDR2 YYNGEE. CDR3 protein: CASRQGIGAGNTIYF. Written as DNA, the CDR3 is TGTGCCAGCAGACAGGGGATTGGGGCGGGAAACACCATATATTTT.

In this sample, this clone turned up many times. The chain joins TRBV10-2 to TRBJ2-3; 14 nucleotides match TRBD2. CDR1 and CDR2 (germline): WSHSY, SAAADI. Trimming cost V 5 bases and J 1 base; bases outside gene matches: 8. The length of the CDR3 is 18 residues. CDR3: CASSRLAGGPVGTDTQYF. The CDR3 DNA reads TGCGCCAGCAGTCGACTAGCGGGGGGGCCCGTAGGCACAGATACGCAGTATTTT.

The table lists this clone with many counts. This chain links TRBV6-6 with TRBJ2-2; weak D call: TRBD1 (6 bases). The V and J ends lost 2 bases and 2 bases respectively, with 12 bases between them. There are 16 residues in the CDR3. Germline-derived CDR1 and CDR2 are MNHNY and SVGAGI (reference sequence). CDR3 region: CASSYPDSLNTGELFF. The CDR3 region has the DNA TGTGCCAGCAGTTACCCGGACAGCCTTAACACCGGGGAGCTGTTTTTT.